These 27 T cell receptor beta chains share one sample of origin, sequenced in a study of glioma-infiltrating T cells. TCR alpha and beta CDR3 regions were amplified from RNA using iRepertoire nested multiplex PCR. TCRdb processed the multiplex PCR reads anew with MiXCR; each CDR3 protein has one entry. The repertoire holds around 93,000 distinct CDR3 sequences, with roughly 40% as singletons. The sequencing input was glioma tissue, nonneoplastic brain tissue, or PBMCs (not recorded which). These receptor sequences come from a human donor with low-grade glioma or glioblastoma, undergoing nonglioma brain surgery, or in good health (not recorded which).

Concerning this clonotype itself: Because it lacks the conserved phenylalanine or tryptophan at the end, this CDR3 is likely a read error. V gene TRBV25-1 combines with J gene TRBJ2-1, with TRBD1 identical over 8 bases. Germline lookup yields CDR1 MGHDK and CDR2 SYGVNS. The CDR3 is 16 residues long. CDR3 sequence (DNA): TGTGCCAGCAGTACCATCTCAGGGGGCTCCTATAATGAGCAGTTCCTC. Translation: CASSTISGGSYNEQFL.

With regard to this clonotype: A junction end diverges from the germline sequence, so it may reflect a read error. This chain connects TRBV12-3 or TRBV12-4 to TRBJ1-1, with a possible D match to TRBD1 (6 bases). This CDR3 comprises 14 residues. CDR3 amino acids: CASSPYGGRTEALF. CDR3 bases: TGTGCCAGCAGTCCTTACGGGGGCCGCACTGAAGCTCTCTTT.

This chain joins TRBV7-2 and TRBJ1-1; tentatively, D is TRBD1 (6 bases). Germline V lookup: CDR1 SGHTA, CDR2 FQGNSA. Trimming took off 5 bases at V and 14 bases at J, with 27 bases between the two ends. This CDR3 region has 15 residues. The CDR3 loop reads CASSQEGTRHTEDFF. In DNA, the CDR3 is TGTGCCAGCAGCCAAGAGGGGACACGGCACACTGAAGACTTCTTT.

This clonotype was counted ten times or more. V usage is TRBV28 and J usage is TRBJ1-4, with 8 bases that match TRBD1. The CDR3 covers 15 residues. Trimming at V came to 0 bases and at J to 5 bases, leaving 2 bases not matched to a gene. Germline V CDR1 and CDR2: MDHEN, SYDVKM. The CDR3 DNA reads TGTGCCAGCAGTTTATGGTACAGGGGGAATGAAAAACTGTTTTTT. Its translation is CASSLWYRGNEKLFF.

This clonotype was seen just once. The CDR3 does not end in the conserved phenylalanine or tryptophan, so this is likely a read error. The chain is built from TRBV6-1 and TRBJ2-1, with TRBD2 matching over 7 bases. Germline V gene sequence: CDR1 MNHNS, CDR2 SASEGT. The CDR3 covers 15 residues. The CDR3 bases are TGTGCTAGCACCTCCGGGGGGACCCGAGAGAATGAGCAGTTCCTC. As protein: CASTSGGTRENEQFL.

This clonotype was counted at least ten times. The V call is TRBV4-3, the J call TRBJ1-5; weak D call: TRBD1 (5 bases). Germline-derived CDR1 and CDR2 are LGHNA and YSLEER. The CDR3 spans 14 residues. V dropped 0 bases and J dropped 4 bases, with 7 bases sitting between them. In DNA, the CDR3 is TGCGCCAGCAGCCAAGAACCAGGGAATCAGCCCCAGCATTTT. This translates into CASSQEPGNQPQHF.

The sample holds many counts of this clonotype. The J gene is TRBJ1-3, the V gene TRBV2; 9 nucleotides align to TRBD1. CDR1 and CDR2 (germline): SNHLY, FYNNEI. J lost 1 base, V lost 4 bases, and 2 bases had no gene match. This CDR3 contains 15 residues. The CDR3 loop is CASSGDRASGNTIYF. In DNA form, the CDR3 reads TGTGCCAGCAGTGGGGACAGGGCTTCTGGAAACACCATATATTTT.

This clonotype was recorded at least ten times. The V and J genes are TRBV2 and TRBJ2-1; D could derive from TRBD1 or TRBD2 (6 bases each). Trimming removed 5 bases at V and 0 bases at J, with 11 bases between. The germline gives CDR1 SNHLY, CDR2 FYNNEI. The CDR3 has 15 residues. CDR3 residues: CASSKGGSSYNEQFF. CDR3 nucleotide sequence: TGTGCCAGCAGTAAAGGGGGGAGCTCCTACAATGAGCAGTTCTTC.

The chain links TRBV6-5 to TRBJ2-7; D is unresolved. CDR3 length equals 13 residues. Germline CDR1 MNHEY, CDR2 SVGAGI. Trimming removed 6 bases at V and 6 bases at J, with 15 bases between. The CDR3 region has the DNA TGTGCCAGCAGCCCTGTAGGGATCATCGAGCAGTACTTC. Amino acid sequence: CASSPVGIIEQYF.

This clonotype has a count of ten or more. The chain links TRBV28 to TRBJ2-7; a possible D gene is TRBD1 (6 bases). From germline, CDR1 is MDHEN and CDR2 SYDVKM. Trimming stripped 3 bases from V and 4 bases from J, with 10 bases between. CDR3 length equals 13 residues. The CDR3 loop reads CASSFSGQYEQYF. The CDR3 bases are TGTGCCAGCAGTTTCTCTGGACAGTACGAGCAGTACTTC.

This clonotype was picked up many times. The chain has TRBV28 and TRBJ1-2; D is uncertain. This CDR3 comprises 16 residues. Per the germline V gene, CDR1 is MDHEN and CDR2 is SYDVKM. V lost 6 bases and J 3 bases, leaving 20 bases between the germline ends. The CDR3 nucleotides are TGTGCCAGCAGAGGGAGCGGAGAGCCTCAACACTATGGCTACACCTTC. It encodes CASRGSGEPQHYGYTF.

This clonotype was counted many times. A much larger clone is a single base away; this may be a read error. The chain links TRBV6-1 to TRBJ2-3; the D gene is possibly TRBD2 (6 bases). There are 14 residues in the CDR3. Trimming cost V 5 bases and J 3 bases, with 12 bases left between them. Germline CDR1 reads MNHNS; CDR2 reads SASEGT. CDR3 nucleotides: TGTGCCAGCAGTTTCGGCGGGGCAACAGATACGCAGTATTTT. The encoded protein is CASSFGGATDTQYF.

Remarks on this clonotype: An end of the junction differs from the germline gene, which may be a read error. The chain joins TRBV7-2 to TRBJ2-5; D uncertain. CDR3 length equals 14 residues. Germline CDR1 reads SGHTA; CDR2 reads FQGNSA. The CDR3 sequence: CASSLAGYGETQRF. The CDR3 DNA sequence: TGTGCCAGCAGCTTAGCTGGATACGGTGAGACCCAGCGCTTC.

In regard to this clonotype: A much larger clone differs from this one at a single base, so this may be a read error. The rearrangement uses TRBV12-3 or TRBV12-4 and TRBJ1-2; 8 positions agree with TRBD1. The J segment lost 4 bases and the V segment lost 5 bases, leaving 12 bases of the junction unmatched. CDR3 length: 16 residues. CDR3: CASSHRSTGEVYGYTF. CDR3 nucleotide sequence: TGTGCCAGCAGTCACCGCTCGACAGGGGAGGTCTATGGCTACACCTTC.

This clonotype was observed many times. The V gene is TRBV5-1, the J gene TRBJ1-1, with 10 bases that match TRBD1. Germline V gene data show CDR1 as SGHRS and CDR2 as YFSETQ. The V segment lost 5 bases and the J segment 4 bases; nucleotides outside the gene matches: 5. The CDR3 runs to 14 residues. For the CDR3, the DNA is TGCGCCAGCAGTAAGGACAGGGGGAGCACTGAAGCTTTCTTT. Translation gives CASSKDRGSTEAFF.

The table lists this clonotype with many counts. This chain links TRBV28 with TRBJ1-1; D is ambiguous. V lost 4 bases and J 6 bases, leaving 9 bases between the germline ends. This CDR3 has 12 residues. CDR1 is MDHEN and CDR2 is SYDVKM in the germline V gene. The CDR3 bases are TGTGCCAGCAGTTCGCACATGGCTGAAGCTTTCTTT. Translating gives CASSSHMAEAFF.

To note about this clonotype: Because the CDR3 is missing its conserved closing phenylalanine or tryptophan, this is likely a read error. The chain combines TRBV5-8 with TRBJ1-5; 7 bases line up with TRBD1. The CDR3 has 16 amino acids. Germline V lookup: CDR1 SGHTS, CDR2 YDEGEE. V dropped 3 bases and J dropped 0; count of bases not matched to a gene: 6. CDR3 in amino acids: CASSSTGDYSNQPQHS. The DNA of the CDR3 is TGTGCCAGCAGCTCCACAGGGGATTATAGCAATCAGCCCCAGCATTCT.

This clonotype was detected many times. CDR3 loop: CASSQRENTEAFF. CDR3 in DNA: TGCGCCAGCAGCCAGAGAGAGAACACTGAAGCTTTCTTT. This chain connects TRBV4-1 to TRBJ1-1; the D is unclear. Trimming took 3 bases from V and 1 from J, leaving 6 bases between them. In germline, CDR1 is MGHRA, CDR2 YSYEKL. The CDR3 is made up of 13 amino acids.

About this clonotype: Possible read error: a much larger clone is one base away. The V call is TRBV28, the J call TRBJ2-1; TRBD2 matches at 7 bases. The CDR3 sequence is 13 residues long. The germline gives CDR1 MDHEN, CDR2 SYDVKM. With V trimmed by 10 bases and J by 10 bases, 13 bases remained unmatched. CDR3 residues: CAITGGASYEQFF. CDR3 in DNA: TGTGCCATCACGGGGGGAGCCTCCTACGAGCAGTTCTTC.

The chain has TRBV6-2 or TRBV6-3 and TRBJ1-1; 8 nucleotides agree with TRBD1. CDR3 length: 13 residues. J lost 7 bases, V lost 2 bases, and 3 bases had no gene match. The V gene's germline CDR1 is MNHEY and CDR2 SVGEGT. The CDR3 sequence is CASSYPGGIEAFF. CDR3 sequence (DNA): TGTGCCAGCAGTTACCCAGGGGGCATTGAAGCTTTCTTT.

With respect to this clonotype: One end of the junction varies from germline; a read error may be responsible. The V and J genes are TRBV28 and TRBJ1-4; D call uncertain. CDR1 is MDHEN and CDR2 is SYDVKM in the germline V gene. The CDR3 runs to 15 residues. The CDR3, as DNA: TGTGCCAGCAGTTTATGGGGCGGGGATAATGAAAAAATGTCTTTT. This encodes CASSLWGGDNEKMSF.

The chain joins TRBV7-2 to TRBJ2-7; a weak D match, TRBD2 (5 bases). CDR1 is SGHTA, CDR2 FQGNSA, per germline. V was clipped by 8 bases and J by 9 bases, with 23 bases between them. The CDR3 covers 14 residues. The CDR3 reads CASGPISGRGMQYF. CDR3 nucleotide sequence: TGTGCCAGCGGCCCGATTAGTGGACGGGGAATGCAGTACTTC.

This clonotype was counted at least ten times. The chain links TRBV19 to TRBJ1-1, with 8 nucleotides matching TRBD1. The V and J ends lost 10 bases and 3 bases, in that order; junction bases with no gene match: 16. The CDR3 spans 16 residues. Germline CDR1 LNHDA, CDR2 SQIVND (reference sequence). The CDR3 sequence is CAKKEGQAHVDTEAFF. CDR3 coding DNA: TGTGCCAAAAAGGAGGGACAGGCTCATGTAGACACTGAAGCTTTCTTT.

This clonotype came up once. This rearrangement joins TRBV20-1 to TRBJ2-1, with unresolved D. The V and J ends lost 8 bases and 4 bases respectively, with 15 bases between them. This CDR3 is 13 amino acids long. Germline loops: CDR1 DFQATT, CDR2 SNEGSKA (reference sequence). The CDR3 protein is CSSFFAGYNEQFF. The DNA of the CDR3 is TGCAGTTCATTCTTCGCAGGTTACAATGAGCAGTTCTTC.

Remarks on this clonotype: One end of the junction is discordant with germline, which a read error may explain. The V and J genes are TRBV7-2 and TRBJ2-4; a possible D gene is TRBD1 (5 bases). The germline CDR1 and CDR2 sequences are SGHTA and FQGNSA. The CDR3 is made up of 13 amino acids. CDR3 in DNA: TGTGCCAGCAGCCGGAATAGCTGGGGCATTCGGTACTTC. Residues: CASSRNSWGIRYF.

Notes on this clonotype: One end of the junction fails to match germline, which may point to a read error. The CDR3 DNA reads TGTTCCACCAGCAGAGCACTAGCGGGATTGAGCGGGGAGCTGCTTTTT. Encoded protein: CSTSRALAGLSGELLF. The rearrangement uses TRBV15 and TRBJ2-2; 10 nucleotides match TRBD2. CDR3 length equals 16 residues. CDR1 LNHNV and CDR2 YYDKDF come from the germline V gene (reference sequence).

As regards this clonotype: A junction end diverges from the germline sequence, so it may reflect a read error. The chain is built from TRBV2 and TRBJ2-1; 7 nucleotides match TRBD2. Germline-derived CDR1 and CDR2 are SNHLY and FYNNEI. The CDR3 runs to 15 residues. This chain's CDR3 is CASSESAGDRNEHFF. In DNA form, the CDR3 reads TGTGCCAGCAGTGAAAGTGCGGGGGACCGTAATGAGCATTTCTTC.